The T cell receptor beta chain under discussion was sequenced for a study of cytomegalovirus exposure and HLA in healthy donors. The study ran its PCR with 60 Vbeta and 13 Jbeta primers. Profiling relied on immunoSEQ multiplex PCR, and the TCRdb table lists in-frame clones only, not all of them. Here the sample spans approximately 130,000 clones, about 81% being singletons. Looked up from germline, CDR1 is MNHEY and CDR2 is SVGAGI. This CDR3 comprises 15 residues. Trimming at V came to 4 bases and at J to 2 bases, leaving 6 bases not matched to a gene. The chain carries TRBV6-5 and TRBJ2-3, with 7 bases lining up with TRBD2. This TCR derives from a middle-aged man in good health and CMV-seronegative. Material for sequencing was PBMCs. Here the CDR3 reads CASSSSGFYTDTQYF. CDR3 nucleotides: TGTGCCAGCAGTTCTAGCGGATTCTACACAGATACGCAGTATTTT.